This TCR beta chain was captured in a study of low-dose radiotherapy and immunotherapy resistance in tumors. About the study: The patients were given nivolumab 240 mg every two weeks and ipilimumab 1 mg/kg every six weeks, through an intravenous route. The authors gave intravenous cyclophosphamide 200 mg/m2 every two weeks, one day before radiation and immunotherapy.

This clonotype occurred many times. Alpha- and beta-chain coverage of first-strand cDNA came from TRAV- and TRBV-specific primers. With a V-primer adapter and a constant-region primer, TCRs were amplified for about 20 PCR cycles. With in vitro transcription, the isolated mRNA was amplified. TCRdb reprocessed the reads with MiXCR, giving one entry per CDR3 protein. Of around 36,000 distinct CDR3 sequences detected, roughly 28% appear once; the ten largest clones hold around 3.5%. CDR3 size: 13 residues. V gave up 3 bases and J gave up 5 bases, with 10 bases separating them. Germline loops: CDR1 LNHNV, CDR2 YYDKDF (reference sequence). Time point indicated: before trial treatment. The treatment that donors received included nivolumab, ipilimumab, aspirin, low-dose cyclophosphamide and low-dose radiotherapy.

The source of this sequence is a male donor with gallbladder cancer. J is TRBJ2-5 and V is TRBV15; no reliable D call. Sequences were derived from PBMCs, sampled before treatment. Here the CDR3 reads CATSRYPKETQYF. The CDR3 DNA sequence: TGTGCCACCAGCAGGTACCCCAAGGAGACCCAGTACTTC.